Many counts were recorded for the clone carrying this TCR beta chain. This specimen comes from a study of T cells in Graves' hyperthyroidism and ophthalmopathy. Trimming removed 1 base from V and 2 bases from J; junction bases left unmatched: 3. The CDR3 is 15 residues long. What was amplified from RNA transcripts were TCR beta CDR3 regions. HTBI primers drove first-round RT-PCR of the TCR CDR3. From the multiplex PCR reads, TCRdb called clonotypes with MiXCR, one entry per CDR3 protein. The sample yields around 700,000 distinct CDR3 sequences, around 19% seen once. Sequencing input: blood. The TCR comes from a woman aged 50 to 60 with Graves' hyperthyroidism that later progressed to Graves' ophthalmopathy. This rearrangement joins TRBV12-3 or TRBV12-4 to TRBJ2-5; 8 bases map to TRBD1. This chain's CDR3 is CASSLGTGPQETQYF. The CDR3 DNA reads TGTGCCAGCAGTTTAGGGACAGGGCCACAAGAGACCCAGTACTTC.